The TCR beta chain described here comes from a study of PD-L1 blockade in urothelial cancer. Study information: Of prior chemotherapy regimens, patients had received between 0 and 3.

Time point meaning: pretreatment peripheral blood. Each patient presented with locally advanced or metastatic urothelial carcinoma. Only in-frame clones appear in the TCRdb table, and some are missing; sequencing was by immunoSEQ multiplex PCR. The repertoire includes roughly 120,000 clones, approximately 84% of them detected once, and under 3.5% sits in the top ten. The CDR3 contains 14 residues. Germline V lookup: CDR1 SGHTA, CDR2 FQGNSA. After removal of 6 bases from V and 3 bases from J, the junction contained 1 base not matched to a gene. The sequence came from a man aged 50 to 59 with urothelial cancer. The source material was PBMCs, sampled around atezolizumab (anti-PD-L1) treatment. This chain connects TRBV7-2 to TRBJ2-7, with TRBD2 identical over 14 bases. The CDR3 DNA follows: TGTGCCAGCAGGGGACTAGCGGGGGTCTACGAGCAGTACTTC. Protein: CASRGLAGVYEQYF.